This record concerns one T cell receptor beta chain sequence. These data are taken from a study of shared clonotypes between healthy human individuals. It was 150 to 200 ng DNA, about 30,000 T cell genomes, that sorted-subset replicate PCRs used. Method: immunoSEQ multiplex PCR; TCRdb's copy keeps in-frame clones and lacks some. The sample lists 730,000 or so clones; about 78% were seen once. This CDR3 has 14 residues. After removal of 5 bases from V and 2 bases from J, the junction contained 3 bases not matched to a gene. The germline CDR1 and CDR2 sequences are LNHDA and SQIVND (reference sequence).

The TCR sequence derives from a woman younger than 45 in good health. The chain uses TRBV19 and TRBJ2-7; 10 bases fit TRBD1. The sequencing input was memory CD4+ T cells sorted from blood. Documented subset: CD45RA-negative fraction. The CDR3 sequence: CASSSGQGTYEQYF. In DNA, the CDR3 is TGTGCCAGTAGTTCGGGACAGGGGACCTACGAGCAGTACTTC.